These T cell receptor beta chains were read from a single sample in a study of blood T cells in healthy people across ages. From the 5' RACE reads, TCRdb called clonotypes with MiXCR, one entry per CDR3 protein. Of hundreds of thousands of distinct CDR3 sequences in the sample, more than 20% were seen once. Sequencing was performed on blood. Receptor source: a man in his 70s in good health. CDR3s include the opening cysteine and the closing phenylalanine or tryptophan. Fields, in order: D gene, clone size, J gene, V gene, CDR3 DNA, CDR3 protein. D genes are given only for firm matches. Where a row states a size, it is once, few, many or the class of an expanded clone; other rows omit it.

D gene: -; clone size: -; J gene: TRBJ1-2; V gene: TRBV5-6; CDR3 DNA: TGTGCCAGCAGCCATTTGAGAAGCTTTAACTATGGCTACACCTTC; CDR3 protein: CASSHLRSFNYGYTF
D gene: -; clone size: -; J gene: TRBJ1-6; V gene: TRBV18; CDR3 DNA: TGTGCCAGCTCAAACCTTCGACGGCCACCCCTCCACTTT; CDR3 protein: CASSNLRRPPLHF
D gene: -; clone size: -; J gene: TRBJ1-5; V gene: TRBV5-1; CDR3 DNA: TGCGCCAGCAGCCCTGATGGAGGAGGCAATCAGCCCCAGCATTTT; CDR3 protein: CASSPDGGGNQPQHF
D gene: -; clone size: -; J gene: TRBJ2-1; V gene: TRBV3-1; CDR3 DNA: TGTGCCAGCAGCCAGTCCCTCCGTGGTGAGCAGTTCTTC; CDR3 protein: CASSQSLRGEQFF
D gene: TRBD2; clone size: few; J gene: TRBJ2-1; V gene: TRBV28; CDR3 DNA: TGTGCCAGCAGCCACGCGGGAGAAAGGAGCGGTGAGCAGTTCTTC; CDR3 protein: CASSHAGERSGEQFF
D gene: -; clone size: few; J gene: TRBJ2-1; V gene: TRBV5-1; CDR3 DNA: TGCGCCAGCAGCTTGGAAGGCGGGCTGAACAATGAGCAGTTCTTC; CDR3 protein: CASSLEGGLNNEQFF
D gene: TRBD2; clone size: -; J gene: TRBJ2-2; V gene: TRBV20-1; CDR3 DNA: TGCAGTGCTTTCGAATGGACTAGCTCGTCCGGGGAGCTGTTTTTT; CDR3 protein: CSAFEWTSSSGELFF
D gene: -; clone size: few; J gene: TRBJ2-7; V gene: TRBV29-1; CDR3 DNA: TGCAGCGTTGAAGTATCCTGCGAGCAGTACTTC; CDR3 protein: CSVEVSCEQYF
D gene: -; clone size: -; J gene: TRBJ2-1; V gene: TRBV11-2; CDR3 DNA: TGTGCCAGCAGCGAAGATGCGTCGGGAGTGGGTTTCGATGAGCAGTTCTTC; CDR3 protein: CASSEDASGVGFDEQFF
D gene: TRBD1; clone size: -; J gene: TRBJ1-6; V gene: TRBV30; CDR3 DNA: TGTGCCTGGAGTGTGGAGGGGGCCCGCTATAATTCACCCCTCCACTTT; CDR3 protein: CAWSVEGARYNSPLHF
D gene: -; clone size: -; J gene: TRBJ2-1; V gene: TRBV20-1; CDR3 DNA: TGCAGTGCAAGTAAAGGCACGTCTTCCACTGAGCAGTTCTTC; CDR3 protein: CSASKGTSSTEQFF
D gene: TRBD2; clone size: -; J gene: TRBJ2-3; V gene: TRBV7-3; CDR3 DNA: TGTGCCAGCAGCGTGACTAGCCGGGGGGCAGATACGCAGTATTTT; CDR3 protein: CASSVTSRGADTQYF
D gene: TRBD1; clone size: -; J gene: TRBJ2-5; V gene: TRBV7-9; CDR3 DNA: TGTGCCAGCAGTCAGAGGGGGCCCTCCCTGCAGTACTTC; CDR3 protein: CASSQRGPSLQYF
D gene: TRBD2; clone size: -; J gene: TRBJ2-4; V gene: TRBV20-1; CDR3 DNA: TGCAGTGCTGCGGGACTAGCGGGAGGGAAAAACATTCAGTACTTC; CDR3 protein: CSAAGLAGGKNIQYF
D gene: TRBD1; clone size: -; J gene: TRBJ1-3; V gene: TRBV7-9; CDR3 DNA: TGTGCCAGCAGCTTTGGTACTACAGGGGTAGGGGACACCATATATTTT; CDR3 protein: CASSFGTTGVGDTIYF
D gene: TRBD2; clone size: -; J gene: TRBJ2-5; V gene: TRBV30; CDR3 DNA: TGTGCCTGGAGACTTATGACTAGCGGGAGTTGGGAGACCCAGTACTTC; CDR3 protein: CAWRLMTSGSWETQYF
D gene: TRBD2; clone size: few; J gene: TRBJ2-6; V gene: TRBV5-1; CDR3 DNA: TGCGCCAGCAGCTTTACCCTAGCGGGAGGACCTTTCCCCTCTGGGGCCAACGTCCTGACTTTC; CDR3 protein: CASSFTLAGGPFPSGANVLTF
D gene: -; clone size: few; J gene: TRBJ1-5; V gene: TRBV20-1; CDR3 DNA: TGCAGTGCAGCCCCGAACGAGAATCAGCCCCAGCATTTT; CDR3 protein: CSAAPNENQPQHF
D gene: -; clone size: few; J gene: TRBJ2-7; V gene: TRBV27; CDR3 DNA: TGTGCCAGCAGTTTCGGCGGGTTAAGTACCTACGAGCAGTACTTC; CDR3 protein: CASSFGGLSTYEQYF
D gene: TRBD1; clone size: few; J gene: TRBJ2-7; V gene: TRBV5-5; CDR3 DNA: TGTGCCAGCAGCTTGCCCAGGGACAGTTCCTACGAGCAGTACTTC; CDR3 protein: CASSLPRDSSYEQYF
D gene: TRBD1; clone size: many; J gene: TRBJ1-2; V gene: TRBV28; CDR3 DNA: TGTGCCAGCAGTCCCGGGACAGGACCTCCCTATGGCTACACCTTC; CDR3 protein: CASSPGTGPPYGYTF
D gene: TRBD1; clone size: -; J gene: TRBJ1-6; V gene: TRBV2; CDR3 DNA: TGTGCCAGCAGTGGACAGGGGGTGATCAATTCACCCCTCCACTTT; CDR3 protein: CASSGQGVINSPLHF
D gene: -; clone size: few; J gene: TRBJ1-3; V gene: TRBV2; CDR3 DNA: TGTGCCAGCAGTAGGGACAAGCGGACTGGAAACACCATATATTTT; CDR3 protein: CASSRDKRTGNTIYF
D gene: -; clone size: few; J gene: TRBJ2-7; V gene: TRBV10-3; CDR3 DNA: TGTGCCATCAGTGAGTCGCAGTCAAGGACCTACGAGCAGTACTTC; CDR3 protein: CAISESQSRTYEQYF
D gene: TRBD2; clone size: few; J gene: TRBJ2-1; V gene: TRBV10-3; CDR3 DNA: TGTGCCATCAGACCTAGCGGGAGCGGGAATGAGCAGTTCTTC; CDR3 protein: CAIRPSGSGNEQFF
D gene: -; clone size: few; J gene: TRBJ2-6; V gene: TRBV25-1; CDR3 DNA: TGTGCCAGCAGTGGGGAAAACTCTGGGGCCAACGTCCTGACTTTC; CDR3 protein: CASSGENSGANVLTF
D gene: TRBD1; clone size: few; J gene: TRBJ1-2; V gene: TRBV5-1; CDR3 DNA: TGCGCCAGCAGCTTGGCGTTCCCCAGGGGGCGCGAGAACTATGGCTACACCTTC; CDR3 protein: CASSLAFPRGRENYGYTF
D gene: -; clone size: few; J gene: TRBJ2-7; V gene: TRBV28; CDR3 DNA: TGTGCCAGCAGTTTATACGAGTCCGAGCAGTACTTC; CDR3 protein: CASSLYESEQYF
D gene: -; clone size: many; J gene: TRBJ2-6; V gene: TRBV7-2; CDR3 DNA: TGTGCCAGCACCTTCTCTGGGGCCAACGTCCTGACTTTC; CDR3 protein: CASTFSGANVLTF
D gene: TRBD2; clone size: few; J gene: TRBJ2-7; V gene: TRBV6-5; CDR3 DNA: TGTGCCAGCAGTTACCGGCTAGCGGGCGGTGAGCAGTACTTC; CDR3 protein: CASSYRLAGGEQYF
D gene: -; clone size: -; J gene: TRBJ2-2; V gene: TRBV9; CDR3 DNA: TGTGCCAGCAGCGTAGACCCCGTTCGCGGAACGAACACCGGGGAGCTGTTTTTT; CDR3 protein: CASSVDPVRGTNTGELFF
D gene: -; clone size: few; J gene: TRBJ2-5; V gene: TRBV12-3/TRBV12-4; CDR3 DNA: TGTGCCAGCAGTGATGGACATTTCCAAGAGACCCAGTACTTC; CDR3 protein: CASSDGHFQETQYF
D gene: -; clone size: -; J gene: TRBJ1-1; V gene: TRBV5-6; CDR3 DNA: TGTGCCAGCGGGAATACCCTTGGGAGAGGAACTGAAGCTTTCTTT; CDR3 protein: CASGNTLGRGTEAFF
D gene: -; clone size: -; J gene: TRBJ2-1; V gene: TRBV6-1; CDR3 DNA: TGTGCCAGCAGGCCCCCGGGACAAAGCTCCTACAATGAGCAGTTCTTC; CDR3 protein: CASRPPGQSSYNEQFF
D gene: -; clone size: -; J gene: TRBJ2-7; V gene: TRBV6-1; CDR3 DNA: TGTGCCAGCAGTGAAGAGTGGGGCGGCTACGAGCAGTACTTC; CDR3 protein: CASSEEWGGYEQYF
D gene: -; clone size: few; J gene: TRBJ1-2; V gene: TRBV5-5; CDR3 DNA: TGTGCCAGCAGCAGGGAGCTAAACTATGGCTACACCTTC; CDR3 protein: CASSRELNYGYTF
D gene: TRBD2; clone size: -; J gene: TRBJ2-5; V gene: TRBV19; CDR3 DNA: TGTGCCAGTAGTCCCGGGCTAGCGGAGACCCAGCACTTC; CDR3 protein: CASSPGLAETQHF
D gene: -; clone size: -; J gene: TRBJ2-7; V gene: TRBV25-1; CDR3 DNA: TGTGCCAGCAGTGAAAGACCAGGTACCTACGAGCAGTACTTC; CDR3 protein: CASSERPGTYEQYF
D gene: TRBD2; clone size: -; J gene: TRBJ2-7; V gene: TRBV7-8; CDR3 DNA: TGTGCCAGCAGCTTGGAAGCGGGAGACTTCTACGAGCAGTACTTC; CDR3 protein: CASSLEAGDFYEQYF
D gene: TRBD2; clone size: many; J gene: TRBJ2-1; V gene: TRBV20-1; CDR3 DNA: TGCAGTGCTAGAGACCGACTAGCGGCCTACAATGAGCAGTTCTTC; CDR3 protein: CSARDRLAAYNEQFF
D gene: -; clone size: -; J gene: TRBJ2-5; V gene: TRBV20-1; CDR3 DNA: TGCAGTGCTAGTCCCGGACAGAAAGAGACCCAGTACTTC; CDR3 protein: CSASPGQKETQYF
D gene: -; clone size: -; J gene: TRBJ2-7; V gene: TRBV5-5; CDR3 DNA: TGTGCCAGCAGCTTGCTCCAGGGAACAGGGCCCTACGAGCAGTACTTC; CDR3 protein: CASSLLQGTGPYEQYF
D gene: -; clone size: -; J gene: TRBJ2-5; V gene: TRBV7-8; CDR3 DNA: TGTGCCAGCACCCGGGGGCCAGAGGAGACCCAGTACTTC; CDR3 protein: CASTRGPEETQYF
D gene: -; clone size: -; J gene: TRBJ2-1; V gene: TRBV14; CDR3 DNA: TGTGCCAGCAGCCAAGATGACGGGGTAAGGGGTGAGCAGTTCTTC; CDR3 protein: CASSQDDGVRGEQFF
D gene: -; clone size: -; J gene: TRBJ2-7; V gene: TRBV19; CDR3 DNA: TGTGCCAGTAGTCCCCGGGAGAGGTACGAGCAGTACTTC; CDR3 protein: CASSPRERYEQYF
D gene: TRBD2; clone size: few; J gene: TRBJ2-1; V gene: TRBV24-1; CDR3 DNA: TGTGCCACCAGTGATTCGGGACTAGCGGGGAGTGAGCAGTTCTTC; CDR3 protein: CATSDSGLAGSEQFF
D gene: -; clone size: -; J gene: TRBJ1-5; V gene: TRBV6-1; CDR3 DNA: TGTGCCAGCAGTGAAGCCAGCAATCAGCCCCAGCATTTT; CDR3 protein: CASSEASNQPQHF
D gene: TRBD1; clone size: few; J gene: TRBJ2-7; V gene: TRBV11-3; CDR3 DNA: TGTGCCAGCAGCTTATCGGGGACAGGTTCCCACGAGCAGTACTTC; CDR3 protein: CASSLSGTGSHEQYF
D gene: TRBD2; clone size: -; J gene: TRBJ2-7; V gene: TRBV5-1; CDR3 DNA: TGCGCCAGCAGCTTGGGGCTTGGGACTAGCGGGACCACCTACGAGCAGTACTTC; CDR3 protein: CASSLGLGTSGTTYEQYF
D gene: TRBD2; clone size: few; J gene: TRBJ2-1; V gene: TRBV6-5; CDR3 DNA: TGTGCCAGCAGTTACCCGGGGCGGGGGAGCTCCTACAATGAGCAGTTCTTC; CDR3 protein: CASSYPGRGSSYNEQFF
D gene: -; clone size: many; J gene: TRBJ1-1; V gene: TRBV6-2/TRBV6-3; CDR3 DNA: TGTGCCAGCAGTTATCCCCAGGAATGGACTGAAGCTTTCTTT; CDR3 protein: CASSYPQEWTEAFF
D gene: -; clone size: -; J gene: TRBJ2-5; V gene: TRBV13; CDR3 DNA: TGTGCCAGCAGCTTAACTCTAGCTACCCGAGAGACCCAGTACTTC; CDR3 protein: CASSLTLATRETQYF
D gene: TRBD2; clone size: few; J gene: TRBJ2-7; V gene: TRBV13; CDR3 DNA: TGTGCCAGCAGCTTACTAGCGGGAGGCGGTGCCGGCGAGCAGTACTTC; CDR3 protein: CASSLLAGGGAGEQYF